Following are 30 T cell receptor beta chains from one sample sequenced in a study of shared clonotypes between healthy human individuals. Produced via immunoSEQ multiplex PCR; TCRdb's table is partial and in-frame only. This sample has about 1 million clones, with about 75% found just once. The sequenced sample consisted of memory CD4+ T cells sorted from blood. The subset here: CD45RA-negative fraction. Receptors were obtained from a man younger than 30 in good health.

As DNA, the CDR3 is TGTGCCAGCAGCGCTAGCGGGGGACCCTACGAGCAGTACTTC. This sequence encodes CASSASGGPYEQYF. The chain uses TRBV7-8 and TRBJ2-7; the match to TRBD2 covers 10 bases. The ends lost 5 bases at V and 2 bases at J; junction bases unmatched: 3. The germline CDR1 and CDR2 sequences are SGHVS and FQNEAQ. The CDR3 extends over 14 amino acids.

This chain connects TRBV5-1 to TRBJ1-4; D remains unclear. This CDR3 comprises 15 residues. CDR1 and CDR2 from the germline V gene are SGHRS and YFSETQ. Trimming shortened V by 4 bases and J by 7 bases, and 17 bases separated the two germline ends. Here the CDR3 reads CASSTASRLGEKLFF. The CDR3, as DNA: TGCGCCAGCAGCACAGCATCCAGACTGGGTGAAAAACTGTTTTTT.

The chain couples TRBV5-1 to TRBJ1-5, with D tentatively TRBD1 (6 bases). Germline V gene sequence: CDR1 SGHRS, CDR2 YFSETQ. Trimming stripped 0 bases from V and 2 bases from J, with 9 bases between. The CDR3 has 15 residues. DNA for the CDR3: TGCGCCAGCAGCTTGGCAGGGGAAGGCAATCAGCCCCAGCATTTT. Amino acid sequence: CASSLAGEGNQPQHF. Drawing the rest from reference TRBV5-1 and TRBJ1-5, the complete variable domain is KAGVTQTPRYLIKTRGQQVTLSCSPISGHRSVSWYQQTPGQGLQFLFEYFSETQRNKGNFPGRFSGRQFSNSRSEMNVSTLELGDSALYLCASSLAGEGNQPQHFGDGTRLSIL.

The chain is built from TRBV10-2 and TRBJ2-1; tentative D call: TRBD2 (5 bases). The CDR3 extends over 13 amino acids. V lost 8 bases to trimming and J lost 8 bases, with 16 bases between them. Germline lookup yields CDR1 WSHSY and CDR2 SAAADI. CDR3 region: CASPSSSIDEQFF. CDR3 coding DNA: TGCGCCAGCCCAAGCTCTAGCATCGATGAGCAGTTCTTC.

The genes are TRBV27 and TRBJ1-2; D is possibly TRBD1 (5 bases). Trimming removed 3 bases from V and 8 bases from J, with 13 bases in between. There are 13 residues in the CDR3. Germline V gives CDR1 MNHEY, CDR2 SMNVEV (reference sequence). The CDR3 DNA reads as TGTGCCAGCAGTTTTGCGGGGGGGGACGGCTACACCTTC. Protein product: CASSFAGGDGYTF.

The V and J genes are TRBV28 and TRBJ2-5; no reliable D call. The J call may not be correct, given that the DNA end is closer to TRBJ2-7. The germline V gene has CDR1 MDHEN and CDR2 SYDVKM. The CDR3 totals 11 residues. CDR3 protein: CATSLGYEQYF. For the CDR3, the DNA is TGTGCCACCTCTTTGGGATACGAGCAGTACTTC.

The chain has TRBV30 and TRBJ2-5; D not certain. V was shortened by 3 bases and J by 0 bases, with 5 bases between the two germline ends. CDR1 is GTSNPN and CDR2 is SVGIG in the germline V gene (reference sequence). This CDR3 is built from 12 residues. CDR3 DNA sequence: TGTGCCTGGAGACTATACCAAGAGACCCAGTACTTC. Translated: CAWRLYQETQYF.

The rearrangement uses TRBV5-6 and TRBJ2-7, with TRBD2 identical over 8 bases. This CDR3 is 14 amino acids long. Trimming cost V 5 bases and J 3 bases; bases outside gene matches: 7. Germline CDR1 and CDR2: SGHDT and YYEEEE. The CDR3 DNA reads as TGTGCCAGCAGTTTAGGACTAGCCTACTACGAGCAGTACTTC. It is translated as CASSLGLAYYEQYF. The variable domain in full, completed from reference TRBV5-6 and TRBJ2-7, reads DAGVTQSPTHLIKTRGQQVTLRCSPKSGHDTVSWYQQALGQGPQFIFQYYEEEERQRGNFPDRFSGHQFPNYSSELNVNALLLGDSALYLCASSLGLAYYEQYFGPGTRLTVT.

This chain connects TRBV5-1 to TRBJ2-5, with D perhaps matching TRBD2 (6 bases). Germline V gives CDR1 SGHRS, CDR2 YFSETQ. The CDR3 loop spans 16 amino acids. Trimming cost V 3 bases and J 0 bases, with 15 bases left between them. For the CDR3, the DNA is TGCGCCAGCAGCTCGGGCATCCGGGACTACCAAGAGACCCAGTACTTC. As protein: CASSSGIRDYQETQYF.

The sample holds a few counts of this clone. The chain recombines TRBV7-8 with TRBJ2-5; D perhaps matches TRBD2 (6 bases). V was trimmed by 5 bases and J by 5 bases, leaving 18 bases between them. Germline V CDR1 and CDR2: SGHVS, FQNEAQ. The CDR3 runs to 15 residues. The CDR3, as DNA: TGTGCCAGCAGCCCGTTAAATCTGGCGGGGGAGACCCAGTACTTC. The encoded protein is CASSPLNLAGETQYF.

The chain is built from TRBV5-1 and TRBJ1-1, with 10 positions matching TRBD1. Trimming took 4 bases from V and 0 from J; bases not matched to a gene: 6. The germline CDR1 and CDR2 sequences are SGHRS and YFSETQ. There are 16 residues in the CDR3. Here the CDR3 reads CASSRQGAGMNTEAFF. The CDR3 nucleotides are TGCGCCAGCAGCCGACAGGGGGCCGGAATGAACACTGAAGCTTTCTTT.

The chain carries TRBV2 and TRBJ2-5; D remains unclear. Germline loops: CDR1 SNHLY, CDR2 FYNNEI. V gave up 6 bases and J gave up 3 bases, with 8 bases separating them. CDR3 length: 12 residues. Written as DNA, the CDR3 is TGTGCCAGCAGGGGGAACAAAGAGACCCAGTACTTC. It specifies CASRGNKETQYF.

The chain is built from TRBV10-3 and TRBJ2-6; D unclear. The ends were cut back, 3 bases at V and 0 bases at J, with 9 bases in the middle. Germline assignment: CDR1 ENHRY and CDR2 SYGVKD. The CDR3 covers 16 residues. DNA for the CDR3: TGTGCCATCAGTGACCTGGCCATCTCTGGGGCCAACGTCCTGACTTTC. It yields the protein CAISDLAISGANVLTF.

V usage is TRBV6-6 and J usage is TRBJ1-1; no definite D call. The CDR3 runs to 13 residues. Per germline, CDR1 MNHNY and CDR2 SVGAGI (reference sequence). Between the trimmed V and J ends, which lost 6 bases and 1 base, there was a span of 9 bases. The CDR3 nucleotides are TGTGCCAGCAGCCTCGACCCGAACACTGAAGCTTTCTTT. This translates into CASSLDPNTEAFF.

The rearrangement joins TRBV28 to TRBJ2-4; 8 nucleotides agree with TRBD1. This CDR3 is built from 14 residues. Germline V lookup: CDR1 MDHEN, CDR2 SYDVKM. Trimming took 4 bases from V and 8 from J; bases not matched to a gene: 7. The CDR3 loop reads CASSSAGGSDIQYF. CDR3 nucleotides: TGTGCCAGCAGTTCGGCAGGGGGCTCGGACATTCAGTACTTC.

This rearrangement joins TRBV5-4 to TRBJ1-1, with 9 positions matching TRBD1. The germline V gene encodes CDR1 SGHNT and CDR2 YYREEE (reference sequence). CDR3 size: 15 residues. Trimming cost V 0 bases and J 4 bases; bases outside gene matches: 4. In nucleotides, the CDR3 is TGTGCCAGCAGCTTGGACAGGGGGCTTGGCACTGAAGCTTTCTTT. The encoded protein is CASSLDRGLGTEAFF.

Details on this clone: Other DNA variants within this sample encode the same CDR3. J is TRBJ2-1 and V is TRBV5-1; 10 bases fit TRBD2. The germline V gene has CDR1 SGHRS and CDR2 YFSETQ. J gave up 3 bases and V 0 bases, and 3 bases lay outside the gene matches. This CDR3 has 16 residues. The CDR3 protein is CASSLVAGGSYNEQFF. For the CDR3, the DNA is TGCGCCAGCAGCTTGGTAGCGGGGGGTAGCTACAATGAGCAGTTCTTC.

The J gene is TRBJ1-1, the V gene TRBV5-1; D is undetermined. V shed 5 bases and J shed 0 bases, with 17 bases lying between them. The CDR3 totals 16 residues. Germline V gene lookup returns CDR1 SGHRS and CDR2 YFSETQ. The CDR3 DNA sequence: TGCGCCAGCAGGTACGAGGGAAAGCGGGTGAACACTGAAGCTTTCTTT. It specifies CASRYEGKRVNTEAFF.

Remarks on this clone: The sample contains more than one DNA sequence encoding this CDR3. The chain carries TRBV18 and TRBJ1-4, with a weak D call TRBD1 (5 bases). V lost 3 bases to trimming and J lost 5 bases, with 10 bases between them. In germline, CDR1 is KGHSH, CDR2 LQKENI. CDR3 size: 14 residues. CDR3 DNA sequence: TGTGCCAGCTCACCCGGGACGGGGAATGAAAAACTGTTTTTT. It codes for CASSPGTGNEKLFF.

This chain joins TRBV27 and TRBJ1-5, with D perhaps TRBD1 (6 bases). From germline, CDR1 is MNHEY and CDR2 SMNVEV (reference sequence). The CDR3 sequence is 16 residues long. Trimming took 8 bases from V and 0 from J, leaving 17 bases between them. The CDR3 loop is CASRDKGQYSNQPQHF. The CDR3 coding sequence is TGTGCCAGCCGGGACAAGGGCCAATATAGCAATCAGCCCCAGCATTTT.

The chain carries TRBV18 and TRBJ1-6, with 10 bases that match TRBD1. V gave up 6 bases and J gave up 7 bases; unmatched junction bases: 9. Germline loops: CDR1 KGHSH, CDR2 LQKENI. The CDR3 has 16 residues. This CDR3 reads CASSLIGTGVNSPLHF. As DNA, the CDR3 is TGTGCCAGCTCGCTTATCGGGACAGGGGTCAATTCACCCCTCCACTTT.

The J gene is TRBJ2-5, the V gene TRBV29-1, with TRBD1 matching 9 bases. V was pared by 5 bases and J by 3 bases, with 7 bases of the junction left unmatched. CDR3 length equals 14 residues. Germline-derived CDR1 and CDR2 are SQVTM and ANQGSEA. The CDR3 loop reads CSVSGDRGKETQYF. The CDR3 DNA follows: TGCAGCGTTAGTGGCGACAGGGGGAAAGAGACCCAGTACTTC.

This clone was recorded only once. The chain links TRBV7-6 to TRBJ1-6; D not resolved. Germline V gene data show CDR1 as SGHVS and CDR2 as FNYEAQ. The CDR3 covers 17 residues. V was cut by 2 bases and J by 8 bases, with 19 bases left in between. DNA of the CDR3: TGTGCCAGCAGCTTAAATCATGACCTTTCCTGGGATTCACCCCTCCACTTT. It yields the protein CASSLNHDLSWDSPLHF.

V is TRBV2 and J is TRBJ1-1, with TRBD1 identical over 8 bases. After removal of 7 bases from V and 3 bases from J, the junction contained 4 bases not matched to a gene. Germline-derived CDR1 and CDR2 are SNHLY and FYNNEI. This CDR3 is 13 amino acids long. As DNA, the CDR3 is TGTGCCAGCACAGTGGGACAGGACACTGAAGCTTTCTTT. Residues: CASTVGQDTEAFF. The whole variable domain, filled in from reference TRBV2 and TRBJ1-1, reads EPEVTQTPSHQVTQMGQEVILRCVPISNHLYFYWYRQILGQKVEFLVSFYNNEISEKSEIFDDQFSVERPDGSNFTLKIRSTKLEDSAMYFCASTVGQDTEAFFGQGTRLTVV.

A few counts support this clone. The CDR3 protein is CASSRRVWVEDEQYF. DNA of the CDR3: TGTGCCAGCAGCCGGAGGGTCTGGGTTGAGGACGAGCAGTACTTC. The chain employs TRBV7-8 and TRBJ2-7, with D tentatively TRBD2 (6 bases). This CDR3 contains 15 residues. Germline V lookup: CDR1 SGHVS, CDR2 FQNEAQ. V was trimmed by 5 bases and J by 5 bases, leaving 19 bases between them.

This chain connects TRBV28 to TRBJ2-3, with D perhaps given as TRBD1 or TRBD2 (5 bases each). The CDR3 covers 15 residues. Germline assignment: CDR1 MDHEN and CDR2 SYDVKM. V lost 0 bases, J lost 1 base, and 8 bases lay in between. This chain's CDR3 is CASSLWVGGTDTQYF. The CDR3 DNA follows: TGTGCCAGCAGTTTATGGGTGGGGGGCACAGATACGCAGTATTTT.

The V gene is TRBV4-1, the J gene TRBJ1-1, with a weak D call TRBD1 (6 bases). Trimming pared 5 bases from V and 1 base from J, leaving 20 bases between. CDR1 and CDR2 from the germline V gene are MGHRA and YSYEKL. This CDR3 is 17 amino acids long. CDR3 sequence: CASSWTAARGGNTEAFF. CDR3 DNA sequence: TGCGCCAGCAGCTGGACCGCCGCCAGAGGGGGGAACACTGAAGCTTTCTTT.

The gene calls are TRBV2 and TRBJ2-3, with D unclear. The CDR3 totals 15 residues. Germline V gives CDR1 SNHLY, CDR2 FYNNEI. The V end lost 2 bases, the J end lost 5 bases, and 14 bases lay between the germline ends. DNA for the CDR3: TGTGCCAGCAGTGAACTTGGCGTTTCGGGAGATACGCAGTATTTT. Its translation is CASSELGVSGDTQYF. The full variable domain, with the rest looked up from reference TRBV2 and TRBJ2-3, is EPEVTQTPSHQVTQMGQEVILRCVPISNHLYFYWYRQILGQKVEFLVSFYNNEISEKSEIFDDQFSVERPDGSNFTLKIRSTKLEDSAMYFCASSELGVSGDTQYFGPGTRLTVL.

The chain couples TRBV6-1 to TRBJ2-7; no definite D call. The CDR3 covers 13 residues. Germline CDR1 and CDR2: MNHNS and SASEGT. V lost 0 bases, J lost 2 bases, and 5 bases lay in between. In nucleotides, the CDR3 is TGTGCCAGCAGTGAAGCTCGGGCCTACGAGCAGTACTTC. Its protein is CASSEARAYEQYF.

V and J are TRBV28 and TRBJ2-1; 8 bases match TRBD2. The CDR3 has 15 amino acids. Germline V lookup: CDR1 MDHEN, CDR2 SYDVKM. V shed 1 base and J 5 bases; nucleotides not matched to a gene: 4. CDR3: CASSLFKRGNNEQFF. The CDR3 region has the DNA TGTGCCAGCAGTTTATTCAAGCGGGGGAACAATGAGCAGTTCTTC.